The 24 T cell receptor beta chains presented below share a single source sample, sequenced in a study of shared clonotypes between healthy human individuals. Libraries were prepared by immunoSEQ multiplex PCR; TCRdb keeps only in-frame clonotypes and omits some of them. The repertoire holds 100,000 or so clones, with about half as singletons. The material sequenced was PBMCs. Receptor source: a middle-aged woman in good health. Some clones in this sample may be carry-over from other donors' samples.

This clone was recorded once. The rearrangement joins TRBV28 to TRBJ2-1; D unresolved. CDR1 is MDHEN and CDR2 is SYDVKM in the germline V gene. The CDR3 contains 12 residues. Trimming left V 2 bases short and J 9 bases short, with 8 bases between. CDR3 in DNA: TGTGCCAGCAGTTTAAACTATCCTGAGCAGTTCTTC. Protein: CASSLNYPEQFF.

This clone occurred many times. This chain links TRBV5-4 with TRBJ2-7, with 11 bases that match TRBD2. Losses at the gene ends were 4 bases for V and 3 bases for J; bases not matched to a gene: 9. Germline V gene sequence: CDR1 SGHNT, CDR2 YYREEE (reference sequence). CDR3 length equals 16 residues. CDR3 sequence: CASSPTSGAGYYEQYF. DNA of the CDR3: TGTGCCAGCAGCCCGACTAGCGGGGCCGGGTACTACGAGCAGTACTTC.

V gene TRBV7-2 combines with J gene TRBJ2-7, with TRBD2 matching 13 bases. CDR1 SGHTA and CDR2 FQGNSA come from the germline V gene. V lost 6 bases, J lost 6 bases, and 8 bases stayed unmatched. The CDR3 totals 15 residues. The CDR3 bases are TGTGCCAGCAGTCCTGGACTAGCGGGAGTGGTCGAGCAGTACTTC. It encodes CASSPGLAGVVEQYF.

As for this clone: A far larger clone is just one base off, so this is likely a read error. The rearrangement uses TRBV7-3 and TRBJ1-1, with a possible D match to TRBD1 (5 bases). This CDR3 is built from 15 residues. From germline, CDR1 is SGHTA and CDR2 FQGTGA. In DNA, the CDR3 is TGTGCCAACAGCTTAAATGTGGGAGGGGACACTGAAGCTTTCTTT. Translation: CANSLNVGGDTEAFF.

On this clone itself: The same CDR3 can be traced to other DNA sequences in this sample. The rearrangement uses TRBV28 and TRBJ2-7; D uncertain. V was pared by 1 base and J by 3 bases, with 4 bases between. The CDR3 is 12 amino acids. The V gene's germline CDR1 is MDHEN and CDR2 SYDVKM. Written as DNA, the CDR3 is TGTGCCAGCAGTTTATCAGGCTACGAGCAGTACTTC. Translation: CASSLSGYEQYF.

The rearrangement joins TRBV7-8 to TRBJ2-5, with D possibly matching TRBD1 (6 bases). The V gene lost 2 bases and the J gene lost 4 bases, with 11 bases spanning the gap. This CDR3 comprises 14 residues. Per the germline V gene, CDR1 is SGHVS and CDR2 is FQNEAQ. CDR3: CASSLYRDGETQYF. CDR3 coding DNA: TGTGCCAGCAGCTTATACAGGGATGGAGAGACCCAGTACTTC.

This chain uses TRBV30 with TRBJ1-2; unclear D gene. With 0 bases removed from V and 4 bases from J, the gap between germline ends came to 9 bases. The CDR3 consists of 13 residues. Germline CDR1 and CDR2: GTSNPN and SVGIG (reference sequence). The CDR3 nucleotides are TGTGCCTGGAGTGTCCCAATCGGCTATGGCTACACCTTC. It yields the protein CAWSVPIGYGYTF.

The J gene is TRBJ1-1, the V gene TRBV7-9; 9 bases are a match to TRBD1. CDR1 SEHNR and CDR2 FQNEAQ come from the germline V gene (reference sequence). V lost 3 bases, J lost 5 bases, and 4 bases stayed unmatched. The CDR3 contains 14 residues. In nucleotides, the CDR3 is TGTGCCAGCAGCTTCGGAGACAGGGGGACTGAAGCTTTCTTT. Amino acids: CASSFGDRGTEAFF.

This clone was counted a few times. This rearrangement joins TRBV29-1 to TRBJ2-3; D is undetermined. Trimming took 4 bases from V and 0 from J, leaving 8 bases between them. Germline assignment: CDR1 SQVTM and CDR2 ANQGSEA. This CDR3 comprises 13 residues. The CDR3 loop reads CSVVETSTDTQYF. CDR3 DNA: TGCAGCGTTGTTGAGACTAGCACAGATACGCAGTATTTT.

This clone was seen more than once but under ten times. This chain joins TRBV20-1 and TRBJ2-3, with D unclear. Trimming pared 1 base from V and 2 bases from J, leaving 1 base between. This CDR3 has 11 residues. Per the germline V gene, CDR1 is DFQATT and CDR2 is SNEGSKA (reference sequence). In DNA form, the CDR3 reads TGCAGTGCTAGAGCCACAGATACGCAGTATTTT. Protein: CSARATDTQYF.

This rearrangement joins TRBV11-2 to TRBJ2-5; 7 bases align to TRBD2. Germline V gene data show CDR1 as SGHAT and CDR2 as FQNNGV. The CDR3 length is 14 residues. Trimming took 5 bases from V and 11 from J; bases not matched to a gene: 14. The CDR3 here is CASSPGLGGGVQYF. The CDR3, as DNA: TGTGCCAGCAGCCCAGGACTGGGGGGGGGAGTGCAGTACTTC.

By proportion, this clone is medium-sized (0.01 to 0.1%). This sequence joins TRBV5-1 and TRBJ2-7, with 7 bases fitting TRBD1. The V gene end was trimmed by 1 base and the J gene end by 0 bases; junction bases not matched to a gene: 16. The CDR3 is 19 residues long. The germline V gene encodes CDR1 SGHRS and CDR2 YFSETQ. CDR3 in DNA: TGCGCCAGCAGCTTGTCCCGGGACAGACCATCCTTGGCCTCCTACGAGCAGTACTTC. Protein sequence: CASSLSRDRPSLASYEQYF.

The chain combines TRBV29-1 with TRBJ2-1; 11 nucleotides agree with TRBD2. V lost 7 bases, J lost 16 bases, and 15 bases stayed unmatched. Germline CDR1 and CDR2: SQVTM and ANQGSEA. The length of the CDR3 is 13 residues. As DNA, the CDR3 is TGCAGCGCCGAGACTAGCGGGACCTTCTTCCGATTCTTC. As protein: CSAETSGTFFRFF.

The J gene is TRBJ1-2, the V gene TRBV7-2; D unresolved. V was trimmed by 8 bases and J by 6 bases, leaving 10 bases between them. The CDR3 loop spans 11 amino acids. Germline assignment: CDR1 SGHTA and CDR2 FQGNSA. The CDR3 DNA reads TGTGCCAGCGGCGATTACCATGGCTACACCTTC. It codes for CASGDYHGYTF.

The chain links TRBV30 to TRBJ1-4; no clear D. Germline assignment: CDR1 GTSNPN and CDR2 SVGIG (reference sequence). Deletions cut 5 bases from V and 7 bases from J, with 11 bases between. The CDR3 runs to 12 residues. CDR3 residues: CAWYKDSEKLFF. The CDR3 DNA reads TGTGCCTGGTATAAGGATTCTGAAAAACTGTTTTTT. Full variable domain (missing parts from reference TRBV30 and TRBJ1-4): SQTIHQWPATLVQPVGSPLSLECTVEGTSNPNLYWYRQAAGRGLQLLFYSVGIGQISSEVPQNLSASRPQDRQFILSSKKLLLSDSGFYLCAWYKDSEKLFFGSGTQLSVL.

This clone has at least ten counts. This chain connects TRBV30 to TRBJ2-2, with D maybe TRBD2 (6 bases). V was trimmed by 8 bases and J by 7 bases, leaving 20 bases between them. CDR1 is GTSNPN, CDR2 SVGIG, per germline (reference sequence). This CDR3 is built from 14 residues. CDR3 nucleotides: TGTGCCACGGAGAGTGGGGTGGGAGGCGGGGAGCTGTTTTTT. As protein: CATESGVGGGELFF.

V gene TRBV10-3 combines with J gene TRBJ1-5; D uncertain. Germline-derived CDR1 and CDR2 are ENHRY and SYGVKD. CDR3 length equals 13 residues. Trimming shortened V by 7 bases and J by 4 bases, and 11 bases separated the two germline ends. Here the CDR3 DNA reads TGTGCCATCAATGGGGATCCAAATCAGCCCCAGCATTTT. It encodes CAINGDPNQPQHF.

The chain uses TRBV6-5 and TRBJ2-1; 7 bases map to TRBD2. This CDR3 has 15 amino acids. Trimming removed 6 bases from V and 4 bases from J; junction bases left unmatched: 9. The germline V gene encodes CDR1 MNHEY and CDR2 SVGAGI. The CDR3 bases are TGTGCCAGCAGCGTCCAGGGCGGGAGTTACAATGAGCAGTTCTTC. As protein: CASSVQGGSYNEQFF.

The rearrangement links TRBV27 to TRBJ2-7, with 7 bases aligning to TRBD2. The CDR3 is 14 amino acids. The junction had 7 bases not matched to a gene; V was cut back by 3 bases and J by 5 bases. Germline CDR1 reads MNHEY; CDR2 reads SMNVEV (reference sequence). CDR3 nucleotide sequence: TGTGCCAGCAGTTTCGGACTAGATTTGGACGAGCAGTACTTC. Protein: CASSFGLDLDEQYF.

V and J are TRBV20-1 and TRBJ2-1; D remains ambiguous. The CDR3 length is 10 residues. Per the germline V gene, CDR1 is DFQATT and CDR2 is SNEGSKA (reference sequence). V was cut by 5 bases and J by 9 bases, with 8 bases left in between. The CDR3 reads CSAGSIEQFF. The CDR3 DNA reads as TGCAGTGCTGGAAGCATTGAGCAGTTCTTC.

This clone was found a few times. The genes are TRBV5-1 and TRBJ2-1; TRBD1 might be the D (6 bases). The CDR3 covers 14 residues. V lost 5 bases and J lost 6, with 15 bases in between. Per germline, CDR1 SGHRS and CDR2 YFSETQ. The CDR3 protein is CASSRALGGNEQFF. The CDR3 coding sequence is TGCGCCAGCAGTCGAGCCCTAGGGGGCAATGAGCAGTTCTTC. Looking up the rest from reference TRBV5-1 and TRBJ2-1 gives the full variable domain: KAGVTQTPRYLIKTRGQQVTLSCSPISGHRSVSWYQQTPGQGLQFLFEYFSETQRNKGNFPGRFSGRQFSNSRSEMNVSTLELGDSALYLCASSRALGGNEQFFGPGTRLTVL.

CDR3 bases: TGTGCCAGCAGCCCGACTAGCCAAGAGACCCAGTACTTC. This gives the protein CASSPTSQETQYF. The chain has TRBV5-6 and TRBJ2-5, with D possibly TRBD2 on 6 matching bases. V lost 4 bases, J lost 1 base, and 8 bases lay in between. The V gene's germline CDR1 is SGHDT and CDR2 YYEEEE. CDR3 size: 13 residues.

J is TRBJ2-7 and V is TRBV5-1; D remains ambiguous. The germline V and J ends were trimmed by 0 bases and 5 bases, with 9 bases remaining between them. Germline-derived CDR1 and CDR2 are SGHRS and YFSETQ. There are 13 residues in the CDR3. CDR3 coding DNA: TGCGCCAGCAGCTTGGCCACAGTCGACGAGCAGTACTTC. As protein: CASSLATVDEQYF. Drawing the rest from reference TRBV5-1 and TRBJ2-7, the complete variable domain is KAGVTQTPRYLIKTRGQQVTLSCSPISGHRSVSWYQQTPGQGLQFLFEYFSETQRNKGNFPGRFSGRQFSNSRSEMNVSTLELGDSALYLCASSLATVDEQYFGPGTRLTVT.

This clone was counted a few times. The J gene is TRBJ2-7, the V gene TRBV30; 12 bases are a match to TRBD2. The germline V gene has CDR1 GTSNPN and CDR2 SVGIG (reference sequence). V gave up 4 bases and J gave up 3 bases; unmatched junction bases: 34. This CDR3 is 24 amino acids long. The CDR3 DNA sequence: TGTGCCTGGAAGAGTCCGAACGCCGACCCACCACTACGGTCTAGCGGGAGGGAAAGCTACGAGCAGTACTTC. Its translation: CAWKSPNADPPLRSSGRESYEQYF.